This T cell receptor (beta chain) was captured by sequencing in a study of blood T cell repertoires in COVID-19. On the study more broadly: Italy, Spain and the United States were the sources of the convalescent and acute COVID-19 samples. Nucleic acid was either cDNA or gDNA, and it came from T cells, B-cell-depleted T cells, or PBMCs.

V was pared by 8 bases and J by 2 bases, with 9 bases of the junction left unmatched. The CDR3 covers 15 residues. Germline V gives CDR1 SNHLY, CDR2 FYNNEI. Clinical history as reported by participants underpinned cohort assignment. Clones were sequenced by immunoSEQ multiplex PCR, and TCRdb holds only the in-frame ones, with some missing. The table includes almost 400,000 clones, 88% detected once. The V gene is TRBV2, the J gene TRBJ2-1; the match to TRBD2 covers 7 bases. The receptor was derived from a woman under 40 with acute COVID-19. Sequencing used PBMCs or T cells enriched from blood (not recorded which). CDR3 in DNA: TGTGCCAGCTGCCCTGAACTAGCGCCCTACAATGAGCAGTTCTTC. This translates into CASCPELAPYNEQFF.